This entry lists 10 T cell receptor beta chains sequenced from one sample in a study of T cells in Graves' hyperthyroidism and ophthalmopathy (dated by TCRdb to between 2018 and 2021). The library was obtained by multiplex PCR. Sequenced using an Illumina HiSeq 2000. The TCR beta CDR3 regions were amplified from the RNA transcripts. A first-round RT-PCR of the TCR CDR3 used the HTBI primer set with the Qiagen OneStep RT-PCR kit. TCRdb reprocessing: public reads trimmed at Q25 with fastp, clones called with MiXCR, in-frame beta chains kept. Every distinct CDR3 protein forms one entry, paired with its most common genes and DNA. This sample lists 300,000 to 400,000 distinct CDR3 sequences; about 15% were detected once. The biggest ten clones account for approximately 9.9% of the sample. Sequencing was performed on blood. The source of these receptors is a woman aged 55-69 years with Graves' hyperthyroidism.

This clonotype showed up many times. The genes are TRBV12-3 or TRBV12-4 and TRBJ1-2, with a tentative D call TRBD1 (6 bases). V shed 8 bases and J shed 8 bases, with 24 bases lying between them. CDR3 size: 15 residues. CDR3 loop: CASSRSGTTPRGYTF. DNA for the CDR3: TGTGCCAGCTCACGCTCCGGGACAACGCCTCGGGGCTACACCTTC.

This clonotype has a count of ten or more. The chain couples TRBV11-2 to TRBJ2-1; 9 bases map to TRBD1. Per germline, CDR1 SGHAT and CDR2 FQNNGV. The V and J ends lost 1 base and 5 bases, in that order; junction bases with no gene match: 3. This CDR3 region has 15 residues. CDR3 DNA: TGTGCCAGCAGCTTAGCTAGGACAGGGGACAATGAGCAGTTCTTC. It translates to CASSLARTGDNEQFF. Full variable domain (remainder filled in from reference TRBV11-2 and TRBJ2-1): EAGVAQSPRYKIIEKRQSVAFWCNPISGHATLYWYQQILGQGPKLLIQFQNNGVVDDSQLPKDRFSAERLKGVDSTLKIQPAKLEDSAVYLCASSLARTGDNEQFFGPGTRLTVL.

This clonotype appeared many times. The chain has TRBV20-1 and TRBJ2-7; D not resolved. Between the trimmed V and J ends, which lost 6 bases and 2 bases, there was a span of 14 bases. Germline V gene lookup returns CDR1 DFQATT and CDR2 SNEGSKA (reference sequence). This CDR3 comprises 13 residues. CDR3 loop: CSAPNQRTYEQYF. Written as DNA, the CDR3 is TGCAGTGCCCCCAACCAGCGTACCTACGAGCAGTACTTC.

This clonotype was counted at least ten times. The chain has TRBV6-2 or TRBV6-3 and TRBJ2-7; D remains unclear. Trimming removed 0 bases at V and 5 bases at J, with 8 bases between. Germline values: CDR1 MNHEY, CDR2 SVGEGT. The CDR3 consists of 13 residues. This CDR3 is CASSYSRANEQYF. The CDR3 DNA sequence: TGTGCCAGCAGTTACTCCCGGGCCAACGAGCAGTACTTC.

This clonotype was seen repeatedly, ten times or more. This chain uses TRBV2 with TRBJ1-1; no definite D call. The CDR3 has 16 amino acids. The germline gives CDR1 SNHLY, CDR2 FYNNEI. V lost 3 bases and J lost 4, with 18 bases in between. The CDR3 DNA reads TGTGCCAGCAGTGAGGCGTCCCCCCCCGGGATCACTGAAGCTTTCTTT. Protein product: CASSEASPPGITEAFF.

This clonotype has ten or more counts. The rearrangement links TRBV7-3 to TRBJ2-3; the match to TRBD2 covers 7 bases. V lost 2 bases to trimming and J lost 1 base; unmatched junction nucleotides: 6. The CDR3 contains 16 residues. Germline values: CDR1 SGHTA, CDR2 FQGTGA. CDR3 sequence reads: CASSLFPGGRTDTQYF. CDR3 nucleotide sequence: TGTGCCAGCAGCTTATTCCCGGGAGGACGCACAGATACGCAGTATTTT.

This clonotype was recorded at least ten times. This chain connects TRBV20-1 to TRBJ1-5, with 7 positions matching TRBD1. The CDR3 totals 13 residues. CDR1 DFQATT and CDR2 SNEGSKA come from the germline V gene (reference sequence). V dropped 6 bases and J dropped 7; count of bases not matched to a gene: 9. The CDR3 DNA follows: TGCAGTGCAACACCAGGGGGGAGGCAGCCCCAGCATTTT. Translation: CSATPGGRQPQHF.

The CDR3 DNA is TGTGCCAGCAGCTTAGGTGGTGGGAGGACATACTACGAGCAGTACTTC. It encodes CASSLGGGRTYYEQYF. The chain recombines TRBV7-3 with TRBJ2-7, with D maybe TRBD2 (6 bases). Trimming took off 2 bases at V and 3 bases at J, with 17 bases between the two ends. Per the germline V gene, CDR1 is SGHTA and CDR2 is FQGTGA. The CDR3 runs to 16 residues.

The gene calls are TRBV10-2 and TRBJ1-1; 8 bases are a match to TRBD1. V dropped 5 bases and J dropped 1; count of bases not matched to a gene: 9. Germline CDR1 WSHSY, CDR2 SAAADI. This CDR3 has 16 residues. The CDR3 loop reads CASSLDRASRNTEAFF. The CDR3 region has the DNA TGCGCCAGCAGTCTGGACAGGGCCTCTAGGAACACTGAAGCTTTCTTT.

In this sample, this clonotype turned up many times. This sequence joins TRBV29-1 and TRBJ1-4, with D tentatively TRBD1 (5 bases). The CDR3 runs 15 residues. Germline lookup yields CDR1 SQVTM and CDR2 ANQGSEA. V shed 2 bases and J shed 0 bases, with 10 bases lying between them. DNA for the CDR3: TGCAGCGTTGAAAGGGGAAGTTCAACTAATGAAAAACTGTTTTTT. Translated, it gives CSVERGSSTNEKLFF.